This T cell receptor beta chain was sequenced for a study of blood T cells in healthy people across ages. Points from the study as a whole: CMV status of donors was not determined, possibly confounding expanded clonotype changes. Diversity figures derived from one million T cells were judged to underestimate the true value.

The second PCR ran about 6 to 12 cycles with a sample-barcoded 5' primer and J-beta primers. Every sample gave at least 3 million paired-end reads containing CDR3. TCRdb passed the 5' RACE reads through MiXCR, listing each CDR3 protein once. The table has under 750,000 distinct CDR3 sequences, less than 60% seen once; the top ten hold 20% to 25%. For this clonotype: Its specificity is unknown.

All donors came from Russia, were Caucasian and healthy, and spanned ages roughly 6 to 95. The CDR3 covers 15 residues. CDR1 is SGHRS and CDR2 is YFSETQ in the germline V gene. V was trimmed by 0 bases and J by 2 bases, leaving 11 bases between them. This receptor was identified in an elderly man in good health. The genes are TRBV5-1 and TRBJ1-1; D perhaps matches TRBD1 (6 bases). The sample was blood. CDR3 in amino acids: CASSLGGPVNTEAFF. In nucleotides, the CDR3 is TGCGCCAGCAGCTTGGGGGGGCCAGTAAACACTGAAGCTTTCTTT.